This is a list of T cell receptor beta chains from one sample in a study of shared clonotypes between healthy human individuals. This table comes from immunoSEQ multiplex PCR, and its TCRdb copy is limited to in-frame clones, with some not included. The sample carries around 2.1 million clones, around 93% recorded once. Source material: naive CD8+ T cells from PBMCs. These receptor sequences come from a man aged 18 to 29 in good health. Some clones in this sample may be carry-over from other donors' samples. Each CDR3 is given without its conserved first and last residue. A D gene is named only where the DNA matches it firmly.

TRBJ2-2 TRBV2 - AIRGTRGGELF
TRBJ2-2 TRBV7-9 - ASSSSGVRAGATGELF
TRBJ2-2 TRBV4-3 TRBD2 ASSPGLAYTGELF
TRBJ2-6 TRBV9 TRBD1 ASSERQGGANVLT
TRBJ2-2 TRBV19 TRBD2 ASSIDGTSGRAYTGELF
TRBJ2-7 TRBV5-8 - ASSLTGFSYEQY
TRBJ2-7 TRBV7-9 - ASRGFRDGAYYEQY
TRBJ2-7 TRBV5-1 TRBD1 ASSLSLWTGVYEQY
TRBJ2-2 TRBV27 - ASSFPGWTGELF
TRBJ2-2 TRBV6-6 - ASSFAALNTGELF
TRBJ1-2 TRBV29-1 TRBD1 SVEDRTGVNYGYT
TRBJ2-4 TRBV29-1 - SVVNFTGKGRVAKNIQY
TRBJ2-4 TRBV5-1 TRBD2 ASSLFSRLAGGPGIQY
TRBJ2-2 TRBV27 - ASSSRGPWELF
TRBJ2-7 TRBV6-6 TRBD2 ASGPRTSGSYEQY
TRBJ1-5 TRBV7-3 - ASSLTGAAQPQH
TRBJ2-3 TRBV9 - ASSPWAGPQDTQY
TRBJ2-7 TRBV29-1 TRBD1 SVLQGAYSEQY
TRBJ1-6 TRBV10-3 TRBD1 AISEGRGLSPLH
TRBJ2-2 TRBV9 - ASSVDPGVGGELF
TRBJ2-1 TRBV7-2 - ASSLGLNNEQF
TRBJ1-1 TRBV6-4 - ASSAGINTEAF
TRBJ2-3 TRBV2 - ARDPVGSKGGDTQY
TRBJ2-7 TRBV29-1 - SVWVPDTAYEQY
TRBJ2-7 TRBV5-6 TRBD1 ASSPGQGLSYEQY
TRBJ2-3 TRBV15 - ATSISRADTQY
TRBJ1-4 TRBV7-9 TRBD1 ASSSRGQEKLF
TRBJ1-1 TRBV15 TRBD1 ATSRSRDRMTEAF
TRBJ2-7 TRBV27 - ASRDRSSYEQY
TRBJ2-7 TRBV9 - ASSVGPASYEQY
TRBJ2-5 TRBV7-2 - ASSYLAETQY
TRBJ2-1 TRBV29-1 TRBD2 SVAATSITYNEQF
TRBJ2-3 TRBV6-6 - ASSWASASTDTQY
TRBJ2-7 TRBV27 - ASSLGATYEQY
TRBJ1-3 TRBV27 - ASSSRGGNTIY
TRBJ1-5 TRBV4-3 - ASSQDRVGQPQH
TRBJ2-7 TRBV9 - ASSTNPGDEQY
TRBJ2-7 TRBV7-9 - ASSLAVGVGEQY
TRBJ2-1 TRBV28 - ASRGVAYNEQF
TRBJ1-4 TRBV2 - ATRAGRDEKLF
TRBJ2-3 TRBV16 - ASSQYLGAHTQY
TRBJ2-7 TRBV29-1 - SVEEAARASYEQY
TRBJ2-1 TRBV5-6 TRBD2 ASSANLPSGDSYNEQF
TRBJ2-6 TRBV14 TRBD1 ASSPTGVSGANVLT
TRBJ1-4 TRBV28 TRBD1 ASRPGDREDEKLF
TRBJ2-1 TRBV13 - ASSLIGRITNEQF
TRBJ1-5 TRBV10-3 - AIRGDGNQPQH
TRBJ2-5 TRBV11-1 TRBD2 ASSLGAGVGEETQY
TRBJ2-1 TRBV27 - ASSYYGGALNEQF
TRBJ2-3 TRBV7-2 TRBD2 ASSLGGRPMLDTQY
TRBJ2-3 TRBV7-3 TRBD2 ASSLTLLGTSGTDTQY
TRBJ1-2 TRBV5-6 TRBD1 ASSLERGRDRGSYGYT
TRBJ1-1 TRBV27 - ASRTSRWGATEAF
TRBJ2-7 TRBV6-1 TRBD1 ASSDGTGGLEQY